One sample yielded the 24 T cell receptor beta chains listed below, sequenced in a study of T cells after yellow fever vaccination. TCRdb fed the 5' RACE reads into MiXCR, producing one record per CDR3 protein. The data contain a few hundred thousand distinct CDR3 sequences, about 17% of them singletons. The sequencing used PBMCs, collected 5 days after the first yellow fever vaccination. The source of these receptors is a man between 18 and 29 years old who received the YFV17D yellow fever vaccine.

The rearrangement uses TRBV25-1 and TRBJ2-3, with 10 bases identical to TRBD2. V shed 6 bases, J shed 6 bases, and the junction held 9 bases outside the gene matches. The germline CDR1 and CDR2 sequences are MGHDK and SYGVNS. The CDR3 is 15 residues long. The CDR3 here is CASSPTSGNGDTQYF. CDR3 bases: TGTGCCAGCAGCCCCACTAGCGGGAACGGGGATACGCAGTATTTT.

The chain links TRBV5-1 to TRBJ2-5; 13 bases match TRBD2. Germline V lookup: CDR1 SGHRS, CDR2 YFSETQ. V shed 3 bases, J shed 0 bases, and the junction held 5 bases outside the gene matches. This CDR3 spans 17 amino acids. CDR3 nucleotide sequence: TGCGCCAGCAGCTACCCTGGACTAGCGGGAGACCAAGAGACCCAGTACTTC. This gives the protein CASSYPGLAGDQETQYF.

The chain joins TRBV11-2 to TRBJ2-2; TRBD2 agrees at 8 bases. Germline assignment: CDR1 SGHAT and CDR2 FQNNGV. V lost 6 bases and J lost 4; bases outside the gene matches: 13. The CDR3 loop spans 17 amino acids. CDR3 in DNA: TGTGCCAGCAGACCAGTGGGCGGGGGGCGCAGCACCGGGGAGCTGTTTTTT. Translating it yields CASRPVGGGRSTGELFF.

This sequence joins TRBV12-5 and TRBJ2-7; D is ambiguous. Germline V gives CDR1 LGHNT, CDR2 FRNRAP. CDR3 length: 11 amino acids. Trimming stripped 2 bases from V and 4 bases from J, with 3 bases between. The chain's CDR3 is CASGLFYEQYF. The CDR3 nucleotides are TGTGCTAGTGGTTTGTTTTACGAGCAGTACTTC.

This clonotype has more than one count but fewer than ten. The rearrangement links TRBV30 to TRBJ2-2; 7 nucleotides agree with TRBD1. The CDR3 length is 13 residues. Trimming took 3 bases from V and 7 from J; bases not matched to a gene: 5. Germline loops: CDR1 GTSNPN, CDR2 SVGIG (reference sequence). The CDR3 coding sequence is TGTGCCTGGAGAGCAACAGGGGTCGGGGAGCTGTTTTTT. Its protein product is CAWRATGVGELFF.

This clonotype has a handful of counts. The rearrangement uses TRBV20-1 and TRBJ1-1; D is undetermined. This CDR3 comprises 14 residues. V gave up 0 bases and J gave up 4 bases, with 12 bases separating them. Germline CDR1 reads DFQATT; CDR2 reads SNEGSKA (reference sequence). This CDR3 is CSARDRSGSTEAFF. CDR3 bases: TGCAGTGCTAGAGATAGGTCGGGTAGCACTGAAGCTTTCTTT.

This clonotype was counted between two and nine times. The chain has TRBV30 and TRBJ1-1, with D unclear. CDR1 is GTSNPN, CDR2 SVGIG, per germline (reference sequence). Between the trimmed V and J ends, which lost 5 bases and 7 bases, there was a span of 11 bases. The CDR3 spans 11 residues. CDR3 DNA sequence: TGTGCCTGGGGGTTTGCTCTTGAAGCTTTCTTT. Its translation is CAWGFALEAFF.

This clonotype turned up a few times. The V call is TRBV15, the J call TRBJ1-5; TRBD1 matches 9 bases. Unmatched junction bases numbered 9, after V lost 2 bases and J lost 4 bases. CDR1 is LNHNV, CDR2 YYDKDF, per germline (reference sequence). The CDR3 loop spans 17 amino acids. The CDR3 DNA sequence: TGTGCCACCAGCAGACCGGGGACAGGGAGGGGGAATCAGCCCCAGCATTTT. The encoded protein is CATSRPGTGRGNQPQHF.

V gene TRBV20-1 combines with J gene TRBJ1-2; D ambiguous. The germline V and J ends were trimmed by 3 bases and 5 bases, with 10 bases remaining between them. This CDR3 has 12 residues. The germline CDR1 and CDR2 sequences are DFQATT and SNEGSKA (reference sequence). Here the CDR3 reads CSASPEGYGYTF. The CDR3, as DNA: TGCAGTGCTAGCCCGGAAGGATATGGCTACACCTTC.

This clonotype was counted a few times. This CDR3 fails to terminate in the conserved phenylalanine or tryptophan, so it likely reflects a read error. No DNA is shown, since the ends of the CDR3 on it are uncertain; the CDR3 is the one TCRdb lists. The chain couples TRBV7-9 to TRBJ2-7; TRBD1, the table's D call, lacks a check against the DNA. Germline loops: CDR1 SEHNR, CDR2 FQNEAQ (reference sequence). A total of 12 residues make up the CDR3, ends included. CDR3 residues: CASSPGQGAPEY.

The chain carries TRBV7-2 and TRBJ1-3, with D possibly being TRBD1 (5 bases). The V and J ends lost 7 bases and 0 bases respectively, with 13 bases between them. The CDR3 has 15 residues. Germline lookup yields CDR1 SGHTA and CDR2 FQGNSA. The CDR3 DNA reads as TGTGCCAGCACCCTTCCGGGGCACTCTGGAAACACCATATATTTT. Translated, it gives CASTLPGHSGNTIYF. The full variable domain, with the rest looked up from reference TRBV7-2 and TRBJ1-3, is GAGVSQSPSNKVTEKGKDVELRCDPISGHTALYWYRQSLGQGLEFLIYFQGNSAPDKSGLPSDRFSAERTGGSVSTLTIQRTQQEDSAVYLCASTLPGHSGNTIYFGEGSWLTVV.

This clonotype was recorded a few times. The rearrangement joins TRBV24-1 to TRBJ2-2, with D perhaps assigned TRBD1 or TRBD2 (6 bases each). Per germline, CDR1 KGHDR and CDR2 SFDVKD. The CDR3 runs to 16 residues. V lost 3 bases to trimming and J lost 3 bases, with 13 bases between them. The CDR3 DNA reads as TGTGCCACCAGTGATGGAGGGGGAATTCACACCGGGGAGCTGTTTTTT. Its translation: CATSDGGGIHTGELFF.

There are a few counts of this clonotype. V is TRBV5-1 and J is TRBJ2-7; D gene uncertain. The CDR3 covers 14 residues. V lost 0 bases and J 2 bases, leaving 9 bases between the germline ends. Germline lookup yields CDR1 SGHRS and CDR2 YFSETQ. DNA for the CDR3: TGCGCCAGCAGCTTGGTCCTTTTGCCCTACGAGCAGTACTTC. This translates into CASSLVLLPYEQYF.

There are a few counts of this clonotype. The chain couples TRBV28 to TRBJ2-7; a weak D match, TRBD1 (6 bases). The CDR3 loop spans 13 amino acids. Germline assignment: CDR1 MDHEN and CDR2 SYDVKM. The ends were cut back, 5 bases at V and 5 bases at J, with 13 bases in the middle. The CDR3 nucleotides are TGTGCCAGCAGTATCACAGGGTTGGACGAGCAGTACGTC. It codes for CASSITGLDEQYV.

The chain recombines TRBV20-1 with TRBJ1-5; the D gene is possibly TRBD1 (6 bases). This CDR3 is 14 amino acids long. The germline V gene encodes CDR1 DFQATT and CDR2 SNEGSKA (reference sequence). Trimming took 4 bases from V and 4 from J, leaving 14 bases between them. The chain's CDR3 is CSATILRGNQPQHF. DNA for the CDR3: TGCAGTGCTACAATCCTAAGGGGGAATCAGCCCCAGCATTTT.

The V and J genes are TRBV6-5 and TRBJ1-2; a possible D gene is TRBD1 (5 bases). Germline lookup yields CDR1 MNHEY and CDR2 SVGAGI. V lost 0 bases, J lost 8 bases, and 28 bases lay in between. CDR3 length: 19 amino acids. CDR3 DNA sequence: TGTGCCAGCAGTTACTCGATTCACATCAGGGTAACTAGGACGTCGGGCTACACCTTC. Its protein is CASSYSIHIRVTRTSGYTF.

This clonotype was picked up a small number of times. The chain uses TRBV19 and TRBJ2-7; the D gene could be TRBD1 or TRBD2 (5 bases each). In germline, CDR1 is LNHDA, CDR2 SQIVND (reference sequence). V was clipped by 3 bases and J by 2 bases, with 8 bases between them. This CDR3 region has 13 residues. The CDR3, as DNA: TGTGCCAGTAGTATTGTGGGGGCCTACGAGCAGTACTTC. This encodes CASSIVGAYEQYF.

This clonotype has at least ten counts. The chain's CDR3 is CAISVAGTKSGYGYTF. The DNA for the CDR3 is TGTGCCATCAGTGTTGCCGGGACAAAGTCCGGATATGGCTACACCTTC. The chain links TRBV10-3 to TRBJ1-2; TRBD1 is a possible D gene (6 bases). The CDR3 covers 16 residues. The germline gives CDR1 ENHRY, CDR2 SYGVKD. Trimming left V 4 bases short and J 5 bases short, with 20 bases between.

The chain combines TRBV5-1 with TRBJ2-5; 7 bases map to TRBD2. Per the germline V gene, CDR1 is SGHRS and CDR2 is YFSETQ. The CDR3 is 16 residues long. V lost 0 bases and J lost 3; bases outside the gene matches: 8. DNA of the CDR3: TGCGCCAGCAGCTTGGCCCCCGGACTAGACAAAGAGACCCAGTACTTC. This translates into CASSLAPGLDKETQYF.

This clonotype occurred once. The chain joins TRBV4-1 to TRBJ1-3; D not certain. Trimming took off 1 base at V and 3 bases at J, with 10 bases between the two ends. This CDR3 region has 15 residues. The germline V gene encodes CDR1 MGHRA and CDR2 YSYEKL. The CDR3 nucleotides read TGCGCCAGCAGCCAAGGGTCTGCTAATGGAAACACCATATATTTT. Amino acid sequence: CASSQGSANGNTIYF.

This clonotype was counted many times. The chain joins TRBV15 to TRBJ2-7; no clear D gene. Trimming removed 0 bases at V and 6 bases at J, with 12 bases between. CDR3 length: 14 residues. CDR1 is LNHNV, CDR2 YYDKDF, per germline (reference sequence). CDR3 DNA: TGTGCCACCAGCAGAGATTTTGATGGTTCCGAGCAGTACGTC. This encodes CATSRDFDGSEQYV.

This clonotype came up a few times. The rearrangement uses TRBV7-9 and TRBJ2-7; TRBD1 matches at 10 bases. Germline values: CDR1 SEHNR, CDR2 FQNEAQ (reference sequence). The CDR3 length is 15 residues. V lost 9 bases to trimming and J lost 2 bases; unmatched junction nucleotides: 10. The CDR3 sequence is CASVKGGQGTYEQYF. The CDR3 nucleotides read TGTGCCAGTGTAAAGGGGGGACAGGGGACCTACGAGCAGTACTTC.

The rearrangement uses TRBV15 and TRBJ1-5, with 7 positions matching TRBD1. Trimming removed 9 bases from V and 5 bases from J; junction bases left unmatched: 7. The CDR3 spans 13 residues. Germline CDR1 is LNHNV and CDR2 is YYDKDF (reference sequence). This CDR3 reads CATKQGSDQPQHF. The CDR3 DNA follows: TGTGCCACTAAACAGGGGAGTGATCAGCCCCAGCATTTT.

This clonotype came up once. V usage is TRBV18 and J usage is TRBJ1-4, with D possibly matching TRBD1 (6 bases). The CDR3 length is 13 residues. V was trimmed by 3 bases and J by 8 bases, leaving 10 bases between them. Germline V CDR1 and CDR2: KGHSH, LQKENI. The CDR3: CASSPGAREKLFF. CDR3 sequence (DNA): TGTGCCAGCTCACCGGGGGCTAGGGAAAAACTGTTTTTT.